This T cell receptor (beta chain) comes out of a study of T cells in Graves' hyperthyroidism and ophthalmopathy. Many counts were recorded for this clonotype. V was cut by 3 bases and J by 5 bases, with 17 bases left in between. CDR1 ENHRY and CDR2 SYGVKD come from the germline V gene. The CDR3 consists of 16 residues. The source material, RNA transcripts, was used to amplify TCR beta CDR3 regions. A set of HTBI primers served as the primers for a first-round RT-PCR of the TCR CDR3. TCRdb ran MiXCR on the multiplex PCR reads and lists one entry per CDR3 protein. The sample holds around 700,000 distinct CDR3 sequences, 35% seen once.

The TCR was taken from a woman aged 40 to 50 with Graves' hyperthyroidism. Source material: blood. The chain recombines TRBV10-3 with TRBJ1-3, with D uncertain. The DNA of the CDR3 is TGTGCCATCAGTGAAGCTGGGCTAAGGCGGCGAAACACCATATATTTT. Translation gives CAISEAGLRRRNTIYF.